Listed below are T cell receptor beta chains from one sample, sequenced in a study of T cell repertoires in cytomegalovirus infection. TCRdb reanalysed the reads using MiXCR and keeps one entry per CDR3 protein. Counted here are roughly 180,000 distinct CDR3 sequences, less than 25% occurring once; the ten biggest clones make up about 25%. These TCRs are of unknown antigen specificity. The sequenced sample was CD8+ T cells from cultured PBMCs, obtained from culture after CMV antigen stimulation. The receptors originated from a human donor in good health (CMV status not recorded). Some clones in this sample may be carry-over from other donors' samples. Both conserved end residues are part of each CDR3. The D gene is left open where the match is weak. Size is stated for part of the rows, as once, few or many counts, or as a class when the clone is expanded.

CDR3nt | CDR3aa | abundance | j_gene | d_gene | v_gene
TGTGCCAGCAGCTTAGACGGGTATGGCTACACCTTC | CASSLDGYGYTF | . | TRBJ1-2 | . | TRBV7-2
TGTGCCAGCAGAACGACGCAGGGGGTTCGGGGCTACACCTTC | CASRTTQGVRGYTF | . | TRBJ1-2 | TRBD1 | TRBV11-2
TGTGCCAGCAGTACTTTTTACTATGGCTACACCTTC | CASSTFYYGYTF | . | TRBJ1-2 | . | TRBV2
TGTGCCAGCAGGGCTTCAAACACCGGGGAGCTGTTTTTT | CASRASNTGELFF | many | TRBJ2-2 | . | TRBV7-2
TGTGCCAGCAGTCCATCTCCCGACACCTATCAGCCCCAGCATTTT | CASSPSPDTYQPQHF | . | TRBJ1-5 | . | TRBV12-3/TRBV12-4
TGTGCCAGCAGCTTAGGCGGAAGCGGGGGAACCTTAAATGAGCAGTTCTTC | CASSLGGSGGTLNEQFF | . | TRBJ2-1 | TRBD2 | TRBV7-2
TGTGCCAGCAGTTACCGTCAGATGTACGAGCAGTACTTC | CASSYRQMYEQYF | . | TRBJ2-7 | . | TRBV6-2/TRBV6-3
TGTGCCAGCAGCTTAACGGGACTAGCATTTCCCACAGATACGCAGTATTTT | CASSLTGLAFPTDTQYF | . | TRBJ2-3 | TRBD2 | TRBV7-3
TGTGCCAGCCTATCGGGCAGCGCTGAAGCTTTCTTT | CASLSGSAEAFF | few | TRBJ1-1 | . | TRBV12-3/TRBV12-4
TGTGCCAGCAGCTGGGGGCAGGCGGAAAAACTGTTTTTT | CASSWGQAEKLFF | . | TRBJ1-4 | . | TRBV7-8
TGCGCCAGCCCGACCCCCTACGAGCAGTACTTC | CASPTPYEQYF | . | TRBJ2-7 | . | TRBV23-1
TGTGCCAGCAGCTTGGGTTTCACTGAAGCTTTCTTT | CASSLGFTEAFF | . | TRBJ1-1 | . | TRBV11-1
TGTGCCAGCAGTGTCGGCTATGGCTACACCTTC | CASSVGYGYTF | . | TRBJ1-2 | . | TRBV25-1
TGTGCCAGCAGTGAAGCTAACAGGGGCGCGCATGGCTACACCTTC | CASSEANRGAHGYTF | . | TRBJ1-2 | TRBD1 | TRBV2
TGTGCCAGCAGCGTGTACACCGGGCCCTTCTACGAGCAGTACTTC | CASSVYTGPFYEQYF | . | TRBJ2-7 | . | TRBV11-2
TGTGCCAGCAGCCGGCTGCTTGCAACTAATGAAAAACTGTTTTTT | CASSRLLATNEKLFF | . | TRBJ1-4 | . | TRBV7-2
TGTGCCAGCAGCTCCGGAGAGGGATCAAATCAGCCCCAGCATTTT | CASSSGEGSNQPQHF | . | TRBJ1-5 | . | TRBV6-5
TGTGCCAGCAGCGGGGGGGCCATCTACGAGCAGTACTTC | CASSGGAIYEQYF | . | TRBJ2-7 | . | TRBV5-6
TGTGCCAGCAGCCACCCGGTTCCGACTAGCGGGGATACTGTCTACGAGCAGTACTTC | CASSHPVPTSGDTVYEQYF | few | TRBJ2-7 | TRBD2 | TRBV7-9
TGTGCCAGCAGTTTTGGGGTCCTTGGCAATCAGCCCCAGCATTTT | CASSFGVLGNQPQHF | many | TRBJ1-5 | . | TRBV12-3/TRBV12-4
TGTGCCAGCAGTCCCACGGGCACCCTTAACTATGGCTACACCTTC | CASSPTGTLNYGYTF | . | TRBJ1-2 | . | TRBV12-3/TRBV12-4
TGTGCCAGCAGTGAATTAGACAGCTACGAGCACCACTTC | CASSELDSYEHHF | few | TRBJ2-7 | . | TRBV25-1
TGTGCCACCTCGGGAGGGGAGCTGTTTTTT | CATSGGELFF | . | TRBJ2-2 | . | TRBV6-1
TGCGCCAGCAGCCAAGATAGCCGGGACCCCAGACGGTATGGCTACACCTTC | CASSQDSRDPRRYGYTF | . | TRBJ1-2 | . | TRBV4-1